Given below is one T cell receptor beta chain in context. Antigen specificity is unknown. The PCR was carried out with 60 Vbeta primers and 13 Jbeta primers. Data came from immunoSEQ multiplex PCR; TCRdb stores just in-frame clones and leaves some out. In the table there are some 180,000 clones, roughly 13% of which are singletons. The sample is drawn from a study of cytomegalovirus exposure and HLA in healthy donors. Overall study findings and caveats: Sequencing artifact likely explains a cluster of highly shared sequence variants. Association with HLA alleles at 0.05 false discovery rate was found for about 17,000 TCR beta sequences in a later analysis. A later analysis reportedly identified an Asian-associated ancestry cluster as carrying fewer N-insertions than the approximately 670-donor mean.

The sequenced material came from PBMCs. This TCR was recovered from a man aged 45-60 years in good health and CMV-seropositive.

The chain's CDR3 is CASSLVAGGSPLHF. CDR3 nucleotides: TGCGCCAGCAGCTTGGTAGCAGGAGGTTCACCCCTCCACTTT. The chain uses TRBV5-1 and TRBJ1-6; D is uncertain. V lost 0 bases to trimming and J lost 9 bases, with 10 bases between them. The CDR3 has 14 amino acids. The V gene's germline CDR1 is SGHRS and CDR2 YFSETQ. Drawing the rest from reference TRBV5-1 and TRBJ1-6, the complete variable domain is KAGVTQTPRYLIKTRGQQVTLSCSPISGHRSVSWYQQTPGQGLQFLFEYFSETQRNKGNFPGRFSGRQFSNSRSEMNVSTLELGDSALYLCASSLVAGGSPLHFGNGTRLTVT.